These T cell receptor beta chains were read from a single sample in a study of blood T cells in healthy people across ages. One entry per CDR3 protein results from TCRdb running MiXCR on the 5' RACE reads. Among 1 million or so distinct CDR3 sequences listed, 20% to 25% were seen once. Separately, the same data were catalogued under a study of T cells of mothers and their children.

The sequencing input was blood. These receptors originate from a girl aged 2 to 9 in good health. CDR3s include the opening cysteine and the closing phenylalanine or tryptophan. A D gene is named only where the DNA matches it firmly. Size values are once, few and many counts, or a class for expanded clones, and some rows have none.

D: -; J: TRBJ1-1; length: 12; size: -; V: TRBV11-2; CDR3: CASSLDTRKAFF; DNA: TGTGCCAGCAGCTTAGACACCCGGAAGGCTTTCTTT
D: TRBD1; J: TRBJ1-4; length: 15; size: -; V: TRBV9; CDR3: CASSVGQGEVEKLFF; DNA: TGTGCCAGCAGCGTCGGACAGGGAGAGGTTGAAAAACTGTTTTTT
D: -; J: TRBJ2-5; length: 14; size: -; V: TRBV7-9; CDR3: CASSLQGLPETQYF; DNA: TGCGCCAGCAGCTTGCAGGGTCTTCCTGAGACCCAGTACTTC
D: -; J: TRBJ2-1; length: 12; size: few; V: TRBV12-3/TRBV12-4; CDR3: CASSPFPGEQFF; DNA: TGTGCCAGCAGTCCCTTCCCCGGTGAGCAGTTCTTC
D: -; J: TRBJ2-5; length: 14; size: -; V: TRBV12-3/TRBV12-4; CDR3: CASSFREYQETQYF; DNA: TGTGCCAGCAGTTTCAGGGAATACCAAGAGACCCAGTACTTC
D: TRBD1; J: TRBJ2-7; length: 14; size: few; V: TRBV29-1; CDR3: CSVEGRQGAYEQYF; DNA: TGCAGCGTTGAAGGCCGTCAGGGGGCCTACGAGCAGTACTTC
D: TRBD1; J: TRBJ1-3; length: 19; size: -; V: TRBV15; CDR3: CATSRVAIKPGQGGNTIYF; DNA: TGTGCCACCAGCAGAGTGGCGATTAAGCCGGGACAGGGAGGAAACACCATATATTTT
D: -; J: TRBJ1-4; length: 15; size: few; V: TRBV11-3; CDR3: CASSLQGRNNEKLFF; DNA: TGTGCCAGCAGCTTACAGGGGCGAAATAATGAAAAACTGTTTTTT
D: TRBD1; J: TRBJ1-5; length: 15; size: -; V: TRBV4-1; CDR3: CASSQDSRGNQPQHF; DNA: TGCGCCAGCAGCCAAGATTCCAGGGGGAATCAGCCCCAGCATTTT
D: -; J: TRBJ2-4; length: 15; size: few; V: TRBV2; CDR3: CASSGDGLYKNIQYF; DNA: TGTGCCAGCAGTGGCGACGGCCTCTACAAAAACATTCAGTACTTC
D: -; J: TRBJ2-1; length: 15; size: few; V: TRBV5-1; CDR3: CASSSDGLSYNEQFF; DNA: TGCGCCAGCAGCTCGGACGGACTCTCCTACAATGAGCAGTTCTTC
D: -; J: TRBJ2-7; length: 14; size: -; V: TRBV5-1; CDR3: CASSALGKEAEQYF; DNA: TGCGCCAGCAGCGCCCTAGGGAAAGAAGCCGAGCAGTACTTC
D: -; J: TRBJ1-4; length: 14; size: few; V: TRBV2; CDR3: CASRPGTGEEKLFF; DNA: TGTGCCAGCAGACCGGGGACGGGGGAAGAAAAACTGTTTTTT
D: TRBD1; J: TRBJ2-3; length: 18; size: -; V: TRBV28; CDR3: CASSFQVRGTGLADTQYF; DNA: TGTGCCAGCAGTTTCCAAGTCCGCGGGACAGGACTCGCAGATACGCAGTATTTT
D: TRBD1; J: TRBJ2-7; length: 16; size: -; V: TRBV4-2; CDR3: CASSQASGQGAYEQYF; DNA: TGTGCCAGCAGCCAAGCGTCCGGACAGGGGGCGTACGAGCAGTACTTC
D: -; J: TRBJ2-7; length: 14; size: few; V: TRBV27; CDR3: CASSFHGAQYEQYF; DNA: TGTGCCAGCAGTTTCCACGGGGCTCAATACGAGCAGTACTTC
D: TRBD2; J: TRBJ2-5; length: 13; size: few; V: TRBV29-1; CDR3: CSAPSGGAETQYF; DNA: TGCAGCGCCCCGTCGGGAGGAGCTGAGACCCAGTACTTC
D: -; J: TRBJ1-1; length: 13; size: -; V: TRBV21-1; CDR3: CASSLDGLAVAFF; DNA: TGTGCCAGCAGCCTAGATGGTCTCGCGGTGGCTTTCTTT
D: -; J: TRBJ2-1; length: 15; size: -; V: TRBV6-1; CDR3: CATGEPDTPYNEQFF; DNA: TGTGCCACGGGGGAGCCAGACACACCCTACAATGAGCAGTTCTTC
D: -; J: TRBJ2-3; length: 12; size: -; V: TRBV29-1; CDR3: CSVVVGSDTQYF; DNA: TGCAGCGTTGTTGTGGGATCAGATACGCAGTATTTT
D: -; J: TRBJ2-5; length: 13; size: few; V: TRBV7-6; CDR3: CASSSRSWEEQYF; DNA: TGTGCCAGCAGCTCCCGATCGTGGGAAGAGCAGTACTTC
D: -; J: TRBJ2-2; length: 12; size: -; V: TRBV29-1; CDR3: CSVEWHTGELFF; DNA: TGCAGCGTTGAGTGGCACACCGGGGAGCTGTTTTTT
D: TRBD2; J: TRBJ2-2; length: 18; size: few; V: TRBV27; CDR3: CASSRLKLGGGRTGELFF; DNA: TGTGCCAGCAGTCGACTAAAGCTAGGCGGGGGAAGAACCGGGGAGCTGTTTTTT
D: -; J: TRBJ2-3; length: 15; size: few; V: TRBV7-9; CDR3: CASTFIMGGTDTQYF; DNA: TGTGCCAGCACCTTTATCATGGGAGGAACAGATACGCAGTATTTT
D: TRBD1; J: TRBJ1-5; length: 14; size: -; V: TRBV6-5; CDR3: CASRKTGLQQPQHF; DNA: TGTGCCAGCAGAAAGACAGGGCTCCAACAGCCCCAGCATTTT
D: -; J: TRBJ1-4; length: 13; size: -; V: TRBV7-9; CDR3: CASSFNGPLKLFF; DNA: TGTGCCAGCAGCTTTAATGGTCCTCTAAAACTGTTTTTT
D: TRBD1; J: TRBJ1-2; length: 15; size: few; V: TRBV7-2; CDR3: CASSKTGTGVFGYTF; DNA: TGTGCCAGCAGCAAAACCGGGACAGGGGTATTCGGCTACACCTTC
D: -; J: TRBJ2-1; length: 14; size: -; V: TRBV20-1; CDR3: CSANGVPFSNEQFF; DNA: TGCAGTGCTAACGGGGTGCCCTTCTCCAATGAGCAGTTCTTC
D: -; J: TRBJ2-7; length: 15; size: many; V: TRBV28; CDR3: CASSLNPLASGEQYF; DNA: TGTGCCAGCAGTTTAAATCCCCTAGCGAGTGGCGAGCAGTACTTC
D: -; J: TRBJ2-5; length: 10; size: -; V: TRBV29-1; CDR3: CSAAVLDEFF; DNA: TGCAGCGCGGCCGTTTTGGATGAGTTCTTC
D: -; J: TRBJ1-1; length: 10; size: -; V: TRBV12-3/TRBV12-4; CDR3: CASKDTEALF; DNA: TGTGCCAGCAAGGACACTGAAGCTCTCTTT
D: -; J: TRBJ2-3; length: 17; size: few; V: TRBV29-1; CDR3: CSVRVQLIKTEKDTQYF; DNA: TGCAGCGTTCGGGTACAGCTAATAAAAACGGAGAAGGATACGCAGTATTTT
D: -; J: TRBJ2-3; length: 16; size: -; V: TRBV7-2; CDR3: CASSSGLHRDIDTQYF; DNA: TGTGCCAGCAGCTCAGGACTCCATCGTGATATAGATACGCAGTATTTT
D: -; J: TRBJ1-5; length: 12; size: -; V: TRBV2; CDR3: CASSADNQPQHF; DNA: TGTGCCAGCAGTGCCGACAACCAGCCCCAGCATTTT
D: -; J: TRBJ1-4; length: 17; size: -; V: TRBV6-1; CDR3: CASVSRPNPATNEKLFF; DNA: TGTGCCAGCGTGAGTCGGCCCAACCCTGCAACTAATGAAAAACTGTTTTTT
D: -; J: TRBJ2-2; length: 16; size: -; V: TRBV7-7; CDR3: CASSLGGTVNTGELFF; DNA: TGTGCTAGCAGCTTAGGGGGGACAGTGAACACCGGGGAGCTGTTTTTT
D: -; J: TRBJ1-5; length: 12; size: few; V: TRBV19; CDR3: CASKPYAGPQHF; DNA: TGTGCCAGTAAGCCGTACGCGGGGCCCCAGCATTTT
D: TRBD2; J: TRBJ2-1; length: 18; size: few; V: TRBV20-1; CDR3: CSARDIALPGGPWNEQFF; DNA: TGCAGTGCTAGAGATATAGCTCTTCCGGGAGGGCCATGGAATGAGCAGTTCTTC
D: TRBD1; J: TRBJ1-4; length: 15; size: -; V: TRBV7-3; CDR3: CASSQLGTGNEKLFF; DNA: TGTGCCAGCAGCCAACTCGGGACAGGCAATGAAAAACTGTTTTTT
D: TRBD2; J: TRBJ2-1; length: 15; size: many; V: TRBV5-6; CDR3: CASSLLAGVTNEQFF; DNA: TGTGCCAGCAGCTTGCTAGCGGGAGTAACGAATGAGCAGTTCTTC
D: TRBD1; J: TRBJ2-1; length: 14; size: -; V: TRBV4-1; CDR3: CASSAPGQGMAQFF; DNA: TGCGCCAGCAGCGCACCGGGACAGGGGATGGCCCAGTTCTTC
D: -; J: TRBJ1-2; length: 14; size: few; V: TRBV28; CDR3: CASSSEGTVYGYTF; DNA: TGTGCCAGCAGTTCCGAAGGGACGGTCTATGGCTACACCTTC
D: -; J: TRBJ2-1; length: 13; size: -; V: TRBV29-1; CDR3: CSGREQEAGEQFF; DNA: TGCAGCGGCCGGGAACAGGAGGCTGGTGAGCAGTTCTTC
D: TRBD1; J: TRBJ2-1; length: 15; size: -; V: TRBV19; CDR3: CASKRSDRGKNEQFF; DNA: TGTGCCAGTAAAAGGTCGGACAGGGGGAAAAATGAGCAGTTCTTC
D: -; J: TRBJ1-6; length: 14; size: few; V: TRBV4-3; CDR3: CASSQGREKSSLHF; DNA: TGCGCCAGCAGCCAAGGAAGAGAAAAATCATCCCTCCACTTT
D: -; J: TRBJ1-1; length: 12; size: -; V: TRBV12-3/TRBV12-4; CDR3: CASSPQGPMAFF; DNA: TGTGCCAGCAGTCCCCAGGGGCCGATGGCTTTCTTT
D: TRBD2; J: TRBJ2-1; length: 15; size: few; V: TRBV2; CDR3: CASIGETSGRDEQFF; DNA: TGTGCCAGCATTGGGGAGACTAGCGGGAGGGATGAGCAGTTCTTC
D: TRBD1; J: TRBJ2-4; length: 17; size: few; V: TRBV11-2; CDR3: CASSLDGTGLAKNIQYF; DNA: TGTGCCAGTAGCTTAGACGGGACAGGCCTAGCCAAAAACATTCAGTACTTC
D: -; J: TRBJ1-1; length: 14; size: few; V: TRBV7-2; CDR3: CASSLGLANTEAFF; DNA: TGTGCCAGCAGCTTAGGGTTGGCGAACACTGAAGCTTTCTTT
D: -; J: TRBJ2-3; length: 13; size: few; V: TRBV20-1; CDR3: CSAYGTSRDAQYF; DNA: TGCAGTGCCTACGGGACTTCTCGCGACGCGCAGTATTTT
D: -; J: TRBJ2-1; length: 13; size: -; V: TRBV18; CDR3: CASSPAGWYEQFF; DNA: TGTGCCAGCTCACCGGCGGGGTGGTATGAGCAGTTCTTC
D: TRBD1; J: TRBJ2-2; length: 15; size: many; V: TRBV23-1; CDR3: CASSSGTGVTGELFF; DNA: TGCGCCAGCAGTTCCGGGACAGGGGTCACCGGGGAGCTGTTTTTT
D: TRBD1; J: TRBJ1-5; length: 15; size: -; V: TRBV12-3/TRBV12-4; CDR3: CASSVTGEGYQPQHF; DNA: TGTGCCAGCAGTGTCACAGGGGAGGGTTACCAGCCCCAGCATTTT
D: TRBD1; J: TRBJ2-6; length: 16; size: -; V: TRBV6-5; CDR3: CASSYLQGSGANVLTF; DNA: TGTGCCAGCAGTTACTTACAGGGGTCTGGGGCCAACGTCCTGACTTTC
D: -; J: TRBJ1-1; length: 14; size: -; V: TRBV6-2/TRBV6-3; CDR3: CASSYRFPPGEAFF; DNA: TGTGCCAGCAGTTACAGGTTTCCGCCAGGTGAAGCTTTCTTT
D: TRBD1; J: TRBJ2-3; length: 18; size: -; V: TRBV12-3/TRBV12-4; CDR3: CASSFLVWGQGIRDTQYF; DNA: TGTGCCAGCAGTTTTTTGGTTTGGGGACAGGGTATCAGAGATACGCAGTATTTT
D: -; J: TRBJ1-3; length: 14; size: few; V: TRBV29-1; CDR3: CSVAMLGNGNTIYF; DNA: TGCAGCGTGGCCATGCTGGGGAATGGAAACACCATATATTTT